The clone carrying this T cell receptor beta chain was observed a handful of times. Antigen unknown. Documented treatment: roughly ten-day PBMC culture with coronavirus spike peptide pools or control peptides (ViraFEST assay). These data belong to a study of vaccination and CD4 T cells after COVID-19. Study background: The authors exposed cells to overlapping spike peptides derived from SARS-CoV-2, HCoV-NL63, HCoV-OC43 and HCoV-229E.

Sequencing of the DNA from cultured CD4+ T cells was carried out with the Oncomine TCR Beta short-read assay. Using its own MiXCR run on the PCR reads, TCRdb lists one record per CDR3 protein. Seen here are 2,500 to 3,500 distinct CDR3 sequences, about 80% observed once, and the top ten hold around 30%. With 6 bases removed from V and 3 bases from J, the gap between germline ends came to 14 bases. Germline assignment: CDR1 MNHNS and CDR2 SASEGT. This CDR3 has 14 amino acids. This chain joins TRBV6-1 and TRBJ1-2; D not resolved. This clonotype originated in a human donor who had recovered from COVID-19. Sequenced material: CD4+ T cells from blood, cultured in vitro. The CDR3 is CASRPRPGHYGYTF. Written as DNA, the CDR3 is TGTGCCAGCAGACCCCGACCCGGGCACTATGGCTACACCTTC.